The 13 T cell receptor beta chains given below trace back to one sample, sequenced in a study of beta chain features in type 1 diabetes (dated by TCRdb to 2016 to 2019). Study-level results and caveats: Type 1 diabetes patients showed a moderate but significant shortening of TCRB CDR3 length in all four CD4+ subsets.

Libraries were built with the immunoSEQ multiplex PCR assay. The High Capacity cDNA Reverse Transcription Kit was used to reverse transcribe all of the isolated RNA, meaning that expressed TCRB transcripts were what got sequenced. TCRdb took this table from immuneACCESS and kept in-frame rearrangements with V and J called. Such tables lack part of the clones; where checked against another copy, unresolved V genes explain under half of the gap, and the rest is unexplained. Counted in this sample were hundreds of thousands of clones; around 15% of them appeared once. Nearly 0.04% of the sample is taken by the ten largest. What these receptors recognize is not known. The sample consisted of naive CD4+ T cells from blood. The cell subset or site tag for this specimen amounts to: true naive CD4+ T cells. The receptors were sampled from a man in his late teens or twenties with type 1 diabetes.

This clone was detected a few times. CDR3 sequence (DNA): TGTGCCATCAGTGCTTGGGGGGCGCGAGGATCAGAGACCCAGTACTTC. Its protein is CAISAWGARGSETQYF. The V call is TRBV10-3, the J call TRBJ2-5; the D call may be TRBD1 or TRBD2 (6 bases each). This CDR3 region has 16 residues. CDR1 is ENHRY, CDR2 SYGVKD, per germline. V lost 4 bases, J lost 4 bases, and 19 bases lay in between.

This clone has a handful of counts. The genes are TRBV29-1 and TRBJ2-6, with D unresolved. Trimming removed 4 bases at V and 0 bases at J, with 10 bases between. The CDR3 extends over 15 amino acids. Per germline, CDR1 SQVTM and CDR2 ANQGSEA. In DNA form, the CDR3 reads TGCAGCGTTGTTCTGCATGACTCTGGGGCCAACGTCCTGACTTTC. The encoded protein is CSVVLHDSGANVLTF.

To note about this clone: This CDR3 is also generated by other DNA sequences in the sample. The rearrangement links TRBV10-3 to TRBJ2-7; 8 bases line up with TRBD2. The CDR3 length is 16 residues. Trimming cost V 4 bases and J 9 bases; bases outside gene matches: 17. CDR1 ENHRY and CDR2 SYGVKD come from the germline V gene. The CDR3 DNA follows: TGTGCCATCAGTGGTCCGGGCGGGTCCCCGGGAGGGCCGCAGTACTTC. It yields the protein CAISGPGGSPGGPQYF.

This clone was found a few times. The CDR3 sequence: CASSPPSDTSSYEQYF. The DNA of the CDR3 is TGCGCCAGCAGTCCCCCGAGTGACACGAGCTCCTACGAGCAGTACTTC. V gene TRBV23-1 combines with J gene TRBJ2-7; no firm D call. TRBV23-1 is an open reading frame whose function is uncertain. The V end lost 4 bases, the J end lost 0 bases, and 16 bases lay between the germline ends. The CDR3 has 16 amino acids.

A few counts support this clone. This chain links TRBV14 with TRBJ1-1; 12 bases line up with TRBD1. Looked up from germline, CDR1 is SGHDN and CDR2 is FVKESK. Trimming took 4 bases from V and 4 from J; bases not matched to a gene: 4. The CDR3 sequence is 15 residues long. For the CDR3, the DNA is TGTGCCAGCAGCCCACGGGACAGGGGGCTCACTGAAGCTTTCTTT. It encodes CASSPRDRGLTEAFF.

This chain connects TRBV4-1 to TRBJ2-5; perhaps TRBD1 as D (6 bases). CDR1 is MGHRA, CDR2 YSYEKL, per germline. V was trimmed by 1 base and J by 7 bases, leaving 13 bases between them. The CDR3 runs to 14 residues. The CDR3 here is CASSQVGGTGTQYF. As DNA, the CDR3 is TGCGCCAGCAGCCAAGTAGGGGGTACTGGGACCCAGTACTTC.

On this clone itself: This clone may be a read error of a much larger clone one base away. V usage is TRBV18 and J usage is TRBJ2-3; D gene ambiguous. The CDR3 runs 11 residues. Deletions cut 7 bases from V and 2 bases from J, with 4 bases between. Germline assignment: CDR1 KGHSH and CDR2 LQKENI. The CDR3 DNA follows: TGTGCCAGCTGCGACACAGATACGCAGTATTTT. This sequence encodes CASCDTDTQYF.

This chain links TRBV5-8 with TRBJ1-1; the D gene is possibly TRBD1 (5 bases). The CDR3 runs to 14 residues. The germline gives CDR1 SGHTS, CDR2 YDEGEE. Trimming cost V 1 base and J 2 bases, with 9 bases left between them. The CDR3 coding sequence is TGTGCCAGCAGCTTGCAGGGTCGAAACACTGAAGCTTTCTTT. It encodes CASSLQGRNTEAFF. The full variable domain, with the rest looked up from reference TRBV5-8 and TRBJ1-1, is EAGVTQSPTHLIKTRGQQATLRCSPISGHTSVYWYQQALGLGLQFLLWYDEGEERNRGNFPPRFSGRQFPNYSSELNVNALELEDSALYLCASSLQGRNTEAFFGQGTRLTVV.

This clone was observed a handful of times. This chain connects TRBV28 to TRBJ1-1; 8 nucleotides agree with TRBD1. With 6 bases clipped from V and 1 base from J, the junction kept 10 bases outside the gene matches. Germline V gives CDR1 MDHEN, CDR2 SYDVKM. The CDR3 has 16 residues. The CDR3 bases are TGTGCCAGCAGGTCGTCCGGACAGGGAACGAACACTGAAGCTTTCTTT. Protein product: CASRSSGQGTNTEAFF.

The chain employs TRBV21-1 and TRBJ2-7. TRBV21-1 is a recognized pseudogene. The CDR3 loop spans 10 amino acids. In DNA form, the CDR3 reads TGTGCCAGCAGCAAGTACGAGCAGTACTTC. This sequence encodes CASSKYEQYF.

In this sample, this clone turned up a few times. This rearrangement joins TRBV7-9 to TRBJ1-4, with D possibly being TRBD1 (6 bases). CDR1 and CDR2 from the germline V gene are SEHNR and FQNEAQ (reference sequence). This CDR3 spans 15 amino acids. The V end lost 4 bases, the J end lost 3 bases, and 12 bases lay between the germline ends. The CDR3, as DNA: TGTGCCAGCAGCTCTGACAGGAGGGCTAATGAAAAACTGTTTTTT. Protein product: CASSSDRRANEKLFF.

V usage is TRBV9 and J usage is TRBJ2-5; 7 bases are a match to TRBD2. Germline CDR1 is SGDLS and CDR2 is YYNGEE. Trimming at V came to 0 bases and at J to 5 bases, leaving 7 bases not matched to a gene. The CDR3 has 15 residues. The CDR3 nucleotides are TGTGCCAGCAGCGTAGCTGCGGGAGAGCGGGAGACCCAGTACTTC. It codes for CASSVAAGERETQYF.

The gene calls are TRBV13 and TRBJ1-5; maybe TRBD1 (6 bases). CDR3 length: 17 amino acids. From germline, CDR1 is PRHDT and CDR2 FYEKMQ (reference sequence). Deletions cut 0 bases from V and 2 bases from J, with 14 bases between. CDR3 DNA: TGTGCCAGCAGCTTAGGACGGGGGGCAAGCCGCAATCAGCCCCAGCATTTT. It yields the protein CASSLGRGASRNQPQHF.